These 30 T cell receptor beta chains share one sample of origin, sequenced in a study of blood T cell repertoires in COVID-19. Sequencing used immunoSEQ multiplex PCR; TCRdb keeps in-frame clones, though not all of them. The profile shows under 300,000 clones, roughly 84% of them singletons. Sequencing input: peripheral blood. These TCRs come from a woman between 35 and 50 years old who had recovered from COVID-19.

The gene calls are TRBV2 and TRBJ2-5; 8 positions match TRBD1. Germline V gene sequence: CDR1 SNHLY, CDR2 FYNNEI. Germline trimming cut 7 bases from V and 4 bases from J; bases unmatched to any gene: 5. This CDR3 spans 13 amino acids. CDR3 nucleotides: TGTGCCAGCAACGGCGACAGGGGAGAGACCCAGTACTTC. Amino acids: CASNGDRGETQYF.

This sequence joins TRBV9 and TRBJ1-1; the match to TRBD1 covers 7 bases. CDR3 length equals 17 residues. Germline V gene lookup returns CDR1 SGDLS and CDR2 YYNGEE. With V trimmed by 4 bases and J by 3 bases, 15 bases remained unmatched. CDR3 nucleotides: TGTGCCAGCAGCCCCCGAGGGGGAACAGGGGCGGACACTGAAGCTTTCTTT. Translation gives CASSPRGGTGADTEAFF.

The CDR3: CASSPDQGAGYGYTF. In nucleotides, the CDR3 is TGTGCCAGCTCACCCGACCAGGGGGCGGGCTATGGCTACACCTTC. The chain employs TRBV18 and TRBJ1-2, with 8 bases lining up with TRBD1. Germline-derived CDR1 and CDR2 are KGHSH and LQKENI. The CDR3 sequence is 15 residues long. V gave up 3 bases and J gave up 4 bases; unmatched junction bases: 7.

J is TRBJ2-1 and V is TRBV10-3; tentatively, D is TRBD2 (5 bases). This CDR3 spans 15 amino acids. Germline loops: CDR1 ENHRY, CDR2 SYGVKD. V dropped 6 bases and J dropped 8 bases, with 20 bases sitting between them. The CDR3 DNA reads TGTGCCATCAGCACCGGGATCCTCACTCAAGATGAGCAGTTCTTC. Its protein is CAISTGILTQDEQFF.

The chain couples TRBV28 to TRBJ2-1; D remains ambiguous. Trimming pared 4 bases from V and 9 bases from J, leaving 10 bases between. The CDR3 is 12 residues long. CDR1 is MDHEN and CDR2 is SYDVKM in the germline V gene. Written as DNA, the CDR3 is TGTGCCAGCAGTTCCGGGTTGGCTGAGCAGTTCTTC. Translating gives CASSSGLAEQFF. The entire variable domain, with the rest obtained from reference TRBV28 and TRBJ2-1, is as follows: DVKVTQSSRYLVKRTGEKVFLECVQDMDHENMFWYRQDPGLGLRLIYFSYDVKMKEKGDIPEGYSVSREKKERFSLILESASTNQTSMYLCASSSGLAEQFFGPGTRLTVL.

The chain carries TRBV10-1 and TRBJ1-2; D is undetermined. This CDR3 contains 12 residues. V lost 4 bases and J lost 5, with 8 bases in between. Germline V gene data show CDR1 as WNHNN and CDR2 as SYGVQD (reference sequence). The CDR3 reads CASSASTYGYTF. CDR3 sequence (DNA): TGCGCCAGCAGTGCGAGCACGTATGGCTACACCTTC.

CDR3 nucleotide sequence: TGTGCCATCAGTGACAGAAACTATGGCTACACCTTC. Translating it yields CAISDRNYGYTF. V usage is TRBV10-3 and J usage is TRBJ1-2; D is ambiguous. V was clipped by 3 bases and J by 2 bases, with 4 bases between them. The CDR3 is 12 residues long. In germline, CDR1 is ENHRY, CDR2 SYGVKD.

The chain recombines TRBV3-1 (or the pseudogene TRBV3-2) with TRBJ2-1, with D possibly being TRBD2 (5 bases). CDR3 length: 15 amino acids. Per the germline V gene, CDR1 is LGHDT and CDR2 is YNNKEL (reference sequence). The ends were cut back, 1 base at V and 0 bases at J, with 7 bases in the middle. CDR3: CASSQASGSYNEQFF. CDR3 coding DNA: TGTGCCAGCAGCCAAGCCAGCGGCTCCTACAATGAGCAGTTCTTC.

J is TRBJ1-4 and V is TRBV30, with 9 bases lining up with TRBD1. CDR3 length equals 12 residues. Germline V gives CDR1 GTSNPN, CDR2 SVGIG (reference sequence). The CDR3 DNA is TGTGCAGGCGGGACAGGGAGTGAAAAACTGTTTTTT. It codes for CAGGTGSEKLFF.

V usage is TRBV28 and J usage is TRBJ1-2; 8 bases map to TRBD1. J lost 5 bases, V lost 4 bases, and 6 bases had no gene match. The CDR3 totals 14 residues. Germline CDR1 reads MDHEN; CDR2 reads SYDVKM. In nucleotides, the CDR3 is TGTGCCAGCAGTTCGGGACAGGTTAAATATGGCTACACCTTC. This sequence encodes CASSSGQVKYGYTF.

J is TRBJ1-5 and V is TRBV4-1; no clear D. This CDR3 is 16 amino acids long. Germline CDR1 MGHRA, CDR2 YSYEKL. V lost 1 base and J 0 bases, leaving 10 bases between the germline ends. The chain's CDR3 is CASSQVAAASNQPQHF. CDR3 coding DNA: TGCGCCAGCAGCCAAGTAGCTGCTGCTAGCAATCAGCCCCAGCATTTT.

Concerning this clone itself: The sample holds other DNA sequences that translate to the same CDR3. The genes are TRBV5-1 and TRBJ2-1; 7 nucleotides agree with TRBD2. From germline, CDR1 is SGHRS and CDR2 YFSETQ. The CDR3 is 15 amino acids. With V trimmed by 0 bases and J by 4 bases, 4 bases remained unmatched. The CDR3 loop reads CASSLASGVYNEQFF. CDR3 DNA: TGCGCCAGCAGCTTGGCCAGCGGGGTGTACAATGAGCAGTTCTTC.

The CDR3 region has the DNA TGTGCCAGCAGCTCCCGGGGGGGAGGCTACAATGAGCAGTTCTTC. Its translation is CASSSRGGGYNEQFF. This chain connects TRBV13 to TRBJ2-1, with 8 bases aligning to TRBD2. CDR3 length: 15 amino acids. Trimming cost V 4 bases and J 3 bases; bases outside gene matches: 5. Per germline, CDR1 PRHDT and CDR2 FYEKMQ (reference sequence). Based on the CDR3 plus reference TRBV13 and TRBJ2-1, the full variable domain is AAGVIQSPRHLIKEKRETATLKCYPIPRHDTVYWYQQGPGQDPQFLISFYEKMQSDKGSIPDRFSAQQFSDYHSELNMSSLELGDSALYFCASSSRGGGYNEQFFGPGTRLTVL.

This clone was counted a few times. The V call is TRBV28, the J call TRBJ1-1, with TRBD1 matching 9 bases. Unmatched junction bases numbered 14, after V lost 9 bases and J lost 6 bases. Germline CDR1 reads MDHEN; CDR2 reads SYDVKM. This CDR3 region has 15 residues. Here the CDR3 DNA reads TGTGCCAGTATTAGTGGGCAAAGACAGGGGGCTGAAGCTTTCTTT. Translated, it gives CASISGQRQGAEAFF.

This clone has just a few counts. Here the CDR3 DNA reads TGTGCCAGTAGTATGTTTCCCGGGACAAGAAATCAGCCCCAGCATTTT. It encodes CASSMFPGTRNQPQHF. V gene TRBV19 combines with J gene TRBJ1-5, with D tentatively TRBD1 (6 bases). The V and J ends lost 3 bases and 4 bases respectively, with 16 bases between them. Germline loops: CDR1 LNHDA, CDR2 SQIVND (reference sequence). This CDR3 is 16 amino acids long.

The chain is built from TRBV12-3 or TRBV12-4 and TRBJ2-5; D gene ambiguous. With 6 bases removed from V and 1 base from J, the gap between germline ends came to 9 bases. The CDR3 is 13 amino acids. The CDR3 is CASSTTTQETQYF. The CDR3 coding sequence is TGTGCCAGCAGCACTACTACCCAAGAGACCCAGTACTTC.

This clone was seen more than once but under ten times. The chain uses TRBV12-3 or TRBV12-4 and TRBJ2-3; no clear D. The germline V and J ends were trimmed by 6 bases and 2 bases, with 3 bases remaining between them. The length of the CDR3 is 11 residues. The CDR3 spells CASSSTDTQYF. CDR3 bases: TGTGCCAGCAGCTCCACAGATACGCAGTATTTT.

The chain carries TRBV9 and TRBJ2-1; 13 bases match TRBD2. V shed 3 bases, J shed 6 bases, and the junction held 3 bases outside the gene matches. This CDR3 spans 15 amino acids. CDR1 is SGDLS, CDR2 YYNGEE, per germline. The DNA of the CDR3 is TGTGCCAGCAGCGACAGGACTAGCGGGGGCAATGAGCAGTTCTTC. Protein sequence: CASSDRTSGGNEQFF.

As concerns this clone: The identical CDR3 is also encoded by other nucleotide sequences in the sample. J is TRBJ2-1 and V is TRBV5-1, with D perhaps TRBD1 (5 bases). The V gene lost 0 bases and the J gene lost 0 bases, with 7 bases spanning the gap. Germline V gene data show CDR1 as SGHRS and CDR2 as YFSETQ. There are 15 residues in the CDR3. The CDR3 bases are TGCGCCAGCAGCTTGGGACAGAGCTCCTACAATGAGCAGTTCTTC. Translated: CASSLGQSSYNEQFF.

This clone was picked up a small number of times. V usage is TRBV19 and J usage is TRBJ1-1; 8 nucleotides align to TRBD1. The CDR3 is 12 residues long. CDR1 LNHDA and CDR2 SQIVND come from the germline V gene (reference sequence). Trimming took 4 bases from V and 11 from J; bases not matched to a gene: 6. CDR3: CASSTDRGPAFF. DNA of the CDR3: TGTGCCAGTAGTACCGACAGGGGCCCGGCTTTCTTT.

The chain recombines TRBV4-1 with TRBJ2-3; weak D call: TRBD1 (5 bases). The CDR3 runs to 15 residues. Per germline, CDR1 MGHRA and CDR2 YSYEKL. The germline V and J ends were trimmed by 4 bases and 4 bases, with 15 bases remaining between them. CDR3 in amino acids: CASSRQGIGSDTQYF. CDR3 sequence (DNA): TGCGCCAGCAGCCGCCAGGGCATTGGATCAGATACGCAGTATTTT.

This clone was counted a single time. V and J are TRBV28 and TRBJ1-1; TRBD1 is a possible D gene (6 bases). V was cut by 5 bases and J by 6 bases, with 13 bases left in between. Germline assignment: CDR1 MDHEN and CDR2 SYDVKM. The CDR3 has 13 residues. Here the CDR3 DNA reads TGTGCCAGCAGTCACAAGGGGGTCGCTGAAGCTTTCTTT. Protein: CASSHKGVAEAFF.

The rearrangement joins TRBV18 to TRBJ2-2; possibly TRBD2 for D (5 bases). This CDR3 comprises 15 residues. The germline CDR1 and CDR2 sequences are KGHSH and LQKENI. Trimming shortened V by 4 bases and J by 1 base, and 10 bases separated the two germline ends. Here the CDR3 reads CASSLRTRNTGELFF. The CDR3 DNA sequence: TGTGCCAGCTCACTCCGAACTAGGAACACCGGGGAGCTGTTTTTT.

In the case of this clone: Distinct nucleotide sequences in the sample also encode this CDR3. The rearrangement joins TRBV19 to TRBJ1-5; perhaps TRBD1 as D (6 bases). Germline V gene data show CDR1 as LNHDA and CDR2 as SQIVND (reference sequence). CDR3 length: 14 amino acids. V was clipped by 5 bases and J by 3 bases, with 11 bases between them. CDR3 sequence: CASSPTGYNQPQHF. The CDR3 coding sequence is TGTGCCAGTAGTCCCACAGGGTACAATCAGCCCCAGCATTTT.

This chain uses TRBV12-3 or TRBV12-4 with TRBJ1-2, with 7 bases identical to TRBD1. Trimming took 4 bases from V and 8 from J; bases not matched to a gene: 7. The CDR3 consists of 13 residues. In DNA form, the CDR3 reads TGTGCCAGCAGTTCCGGACAGGCGGGGGGCTACACCTTC. Translation: CASSSGQAGGYTF.

Comments on this clone: This sample also contains other DNA sequences that code for the same CDR3. The rearrangement links TRBV7-9 to TRBJ1-6; TRBD1 might be the D (5 bases). The CDR3 consists of 15 residues. V gave up 5 bases and J gave up 7 bases, with 15 bases separating them. Germline CDR1 and CDR2: SEHNR and FQNEAQ (reference sequence). CDR3 region: CASSVIDRSNSPLHF. CDR3 sequence (DNA): TGTGCCAGCAGCGTAATCGACAGATCAAATTCACCCCTCCACTTT.

V is TRBV19 and J is TRBJ2-4; 10 bases are a match to TRBD1. CDR3 length: 20 amino acids. From germline, CDR1 is LNHDA and CDR2 SQIVND (reference sequence). V lost 11 bases, J lost 0 bases, and 22 bases stayed unmatched. CDR3 residues: CARRPRGGDRGSPAKNIQYF. The DNA for the CDR3 is TGTGCCCGTCGCCCTCGGGGGGGGGACAGGGGATCCCCAGCCAAAAACATTCAGTACTTC. Full variable domain (remainder filled in from reference TRBV19 and TRBJ2-4): DGGITQSPKYLFRKEGQNVTLSCEQNLNHDAMYWYRQDPGQGLRLIYYSQIVNDFQKGDIAEGYSVSREKKESFPLTVTSAQKNPTAFYLCARRPRGGDRGSPAKNIQYFGAGTRLSVL.

The chain uses TRBV7-6 and TRBJ1-2, with 7 bases aligning to TRBD1. Trimming removed 1 base from V and 3 bases from J; junction bases left unmatched: 5. Germline values: CDR1 SGHVS, CDR2 FNYEAQ. CDR3 length: 15 residues. DNA of the CDR3: TGTGCCAGCAGCTTAGACGGGGGACAGTACTATGGCTACACCTTC. Its translation is CASSLDGGQYYGYTF.

This chain's CDR3 is CASSGTPGYQKLFF. The CDR3 DNA reads as TGTGCCAGCAGCGGAACCCCAGGGTACCAAAAACTGTTTTTT. J is TRBJ1-4 and V is TRBV6-5; D is perhaps TRBD1 (5 bases). Trimming left V 6 bases short and J 9 bases short, with 17 bases between. Germline values: CDR1 MNHEY, CDR2 SVGAGI. The CDR3 sequence is 14 residues long.

This clone showed up just once. The rearrangement joins TRBV5-6 to TRBJ2-7, with D hard to call. Germline V gene lookup returns CDR1 SGHDT and CDR2 YYEEEE. Deletions cut 0 bases from V and 0 bases from J, with 7 bases between. The CDR3 loop spans 14 amino acids. CDR3 DNA sequence: TGTGCCAGCAGCTTGGGGTTCGGCTCCTACGAGCAGTACTTC. The encoded protein is CASSLGFGSYEQYF.